Below are 5 T cell receptor beta chains sequenced from a single sample in a study of PD-L1 blockade in urothelial cancer. This sample's time point: pretreatment peripheral blood. Only in-frame clones appear in the TCRdb table, and some are missing; sequencing was by immunoSEQ multiplex PCR. The data contain 45,000 to 55,000 clones, 84% of them singletons. The sequencing here drew on PBMCs, taken around atezolizumab (anti-PD-L1) treatment. These receptors came from a man between 50 and 59 years old with urothelial cancer.

The table lists this clone with a few counts. CDR3 residues: CASSESRGWYYGYTF. CDR3 DNA: TGTGCCAGCAGTGAAAGCAGGGGCTGGTACTATGGCTACACCTTC. V usage is TRBV6-1 and J usage is TRBJ1-2; a weak D match, TRBD1 (6 bases). V shed 2 bases and J shed 3 bases, with 13 bases lying between them. The CDR3 is made up of 15 amino acids. Germline V lookup: CDR1 MNHNS, CDR2 SASEGT.

The chain links TRBV12-5 to TRBJ2-3; 7 positions agree with TRBD2. This CDR3 has 15 amino acids. Germline CDR1 is LGHNT and CDR2 is FRNRAP. V shed 6 bases and J 0 bases; nucleotides not matched to a gene: 6. The CDR3 sequence is CASGRGLPSTDTQYF. CDR3 coding DNA: TGTGCTAGTGGCCGGGGACTACCCAGCACAGATACGCAGTATTTT.

The chain employs TRBV19 and TRBJ2-7, with 7 bases matching TRBD1. The V gene's germline CDR1 is LNHDA and CDR2 SQIVND (reference sequence). V was clipped by 8 bases and J by 2 bases; unmatched bases: 3. The length of the CDR3 is 12 residues. The CDR3 nucleotides read TGTGCCAGTCAGGACAGGACCTACGAGCAGTACTTC. Encoded protein: CASQDRTYEQYF.

The CDR3 protein is CASNKKGSTSFYEQYF. The DNA of the CDR3 is TGTGCCAGCAACAAAAAGGGGTCCACTTCCTTTTACGAGCAGTACTTC. The rearrangement links TRBV11-2 to TRBJ2-7, with D maybe TRBD1 (5 bases). V lost 7 bases and J 4 bases, leaving 23 bases between the germline ends. The germline V gene encodes CDR1 SGHAT and CDR2 FQNNGV. This CDR3 is built from 16 residues.

The chain uses TRBV19 and TRBJ1-2; D possibly corresponds to TRBD1 (5 bases). The CDR3 is 12 amino acids. V lost 4 bases and J 5 bases, leaving 8 bases between the germline ends. Germline V gene sequence: CDR1 LNHDA, CDR2 SQIVND (reference sequence). The CDR3 loop is CASSRTGYGYTF. CDR3 coding DNA: TGTGCCAGTAGTAGAACAGGTTATGGCTACACCTTC.